Sequencing of this TCR beta chain was carried out in a study of identical twins (dated by TCRdb to 2016 to 2018). With respect to the entire study: The study deep-sequenced TCR alpha and beta repertoires from monozygotic twins, unrelated adults of various ages and cord blood to test whether fetal clonotypes persist. Replicate twin experiments were performed at different times using different library preparation protocols to rule out contamination. Summary of the overall study and its limitations: Fewer insertions were carried by abundant cord blood beta clonotypes; a weaker similar trend was observed in young adult naive repertoires, while no such trend was observed in memory repertoires. Recombination models systematically underestimated out-of-frame TCR alpha sharing in monozygotic twins but agreed with sharing between unrelated individuals. Invariant T cells such as MAIT and iNKT could partly confound zero-insertion analyses, although diverse VJ usage argued against such confounding for most clonotypes. Compared with coincidental sharing between unrelated individuals, out-of-frame TCR alpha sequences shared between twins showed an excess of sequences with low generation probability. Because the same donors could not be followed over many years, the conclusions relied on cross-sectional statistical analysis. The excess sharing between twins in beta out-of-frame sequences was weaker because fewer shared sequences reduced the signal-to-noise ratio.

Turning to this clonotype: Its target antigen remains unknown. The sample holds no much larger clone one base away, and base qualities are not on file.

Libraries were built with 5' RACE. This sample was sequenced with an Illumina HiSeq 2000. A universal primer binding site was introduced by template switching, and a unique molecular identifier was present in the final cDNA, enabling accurate counting of TCR cDNA molecules. Specific primers in the conserved constant-segment region were used to synthesize first-strand cDNA for TCR alpha and beta chains. Each cDNA library was double barcoded, with a SMART-Mk sample barcode plus Illumina barcodes, to control for contamination. TruSeq adapter sequences, together with Illumina sample barcodes, were added in two successive PCR steps. Sequencing of the TCR alpha and beta cDNA libraries was done on the Illumina HiSeq platform using custom primers. On the authors' methods: Unique molecular identifiers were extracted from raw reads with MiGEC, and CDR3 positions were determined with MiXCR. Recombination models were inferred per individual with the repgenHMM and IGoR tools using an EM algorithm. The analysis of shared clonotypes was done with the tcR package in R, with sharing normalized by the product of cloneset sizes. To study raw recombination without the effects of thymic and clonal selection, out-of-frame nonproductive sequences were analyzed. TCRdb reran the public reads through fastp at Q25 and MiXCR, keeping productive beta chains. Records with the same CDR3 protein are collapsed into one entry carrying the most frequent genes and DNA. The V and J calls were determined by TCRdb, not by the authors. This sample gives about 900,000 distinct CDR3 sequences in total; roughly an eighth of them show up just once. Around 1.5% of the sample rests with the top ten.

Every donor in the study was a healthy Caucasian. The twin cohort comprised three pairs of female monozygotic twins, all aged roughly 18 to 30 years. Peripheral blood mononuclear cells were used as the source from which RNA for TCR libraries was isolated. Based on the germline V gene, the CDR1 and CDR2 sequences are SGHVS and FQNEAQ. The CDR3 starts with the cysteine, ends with the phenylalanine, and has 15 residues. CDR3 DNA only is kept here, 45 bases in frame from base 1. V is pared back by 2 bases and J by 10 bases, with 18 bases lying between the germline termini. The same specimen was also included in a second study, on yellow fever vaccine responses in identical twins. As that second paper reports: The authors reported that the T cell response to vaccination in identical twins appeared partly convergent and partly personalized. In the study, vaccine-responding T cell clones were precisely tracked in identical twins.

The TCR was taken from a woman aged 18-29 years in good health. The rearrangement combines TRBV7-8 with TRBJ2-1; too little of a D gene remains to name it. Sequencing was done on a sample of PBMCs. The DNA reads TGTGCCAGCAGCTTACAGCCTGTCGTCGGAACGGAGCAGTTCTTC. Translation gives CASSLQPVVGTEQFF.